The present entry profiles one T cell receptor (beta chain) with its context. Other DNA sequences from this sample encode an identical CDR3 as well. V lost 1 base to trimming and J lost 8 bases, with 5 bases between them. This CDR3 region has 12 residues. Germline loops: CDR1 MDHEN, CDR2 SYDVKM. Produced via immunoSEQ multiplex PCR; TCRdb's table is partial and in-frame only. The sample gives hundreds of thousands of clones, less than 98% of which show up once; about 0.06% is in the top ten. The data derive from a study of shared clonotypes between healthy human individuals. The receptor was isolated from a woman in her twenties or thirties in good health. This chain connects TRBV28 to TRBJ2-2; D not resolved. Sequencing was done on a sample of naive CD4+ T cells sorted from blood. Subset of the sample: CD45RA+ positively selected. CDR3: CASSLLVGELFF. CDR3 in DNA: TGTGCCAGCAGTTTATTGGTGGGGGAGCTGTTTTTT.